What follows are 13 T cell receptor beta chains derived from one specimen sequenced in a study of cytomegalovirus exposure and HLA in healthy donors. Amplification used 60 Vbeta primers and 13 Jbeta primers. Profiling relied on immunoSEQ multiplex PCR, and the TCRdb table lists in-frame clones only, not all of them. The data contain about 120,000 clones, around three quarters of them singletons. Material: PBMCs. These receptor sequences come from a woman between 50 and 59 years old in good health and CMV-seronegative.

Here the CDR3 reads CASSLGTSGYNEQFF. CDR3 DNA sequence: TGCGCCAGCAGCTTGGGGACTAGCGGCTACAATGAGCAGTTCTTC. The V gene is TRBV5-1, the J gene TRBJ2-1; 10 positions agree with TRBD2. V trimming: 0 bases; J trimming: 3 bases; junction bases outside the gene matches: 0. The CDR3 runs 15 residues. CDR1 and CDR2 (germline): SGHRS, YFSETQ. Complete variable domain (other parts from reference TRBV5-1 and TRBJ2-1): KAGVTQTPRYLIKTRGQQVTLSCSPISGHRSVSWYQQTPGQGLQFLFEYFSETQRNKGNFPGRFSGRQFSNSRSEMNVSTLELGDSALYLCASSLGTSGYNEQFFGPGTRLTVL.

This clone has just a few counts. This chain joins TRBV5-1 and TRBJ2-1; tentative D call: TRBD2 (6 bases). This CDR3 is 16 amino acids long. CDR1 is SGHRS, CDR2 YFSETQ, per germline. V was shortened by 4 bases and J by 1 base, with 15 bases between the two germline ends. Here the CDR3 DNA reads TGCGCCAGCAGCACCGTGCGGGATCGTTCCTACAATGAGCAGTTCTTC. Protein: CASSTVRDRSYNEQFF.

The chain couples TRBV30 to TRBJ1-2, with 8 positions matching TRBD1. V lost 0 bases, J lost 13 bases, and 10 bases stayed unmatched. CDR3 length: 13 amino acids. Germline V gene data show CDR1 as GTSNPN and CDR2 as SVGIG (reference sequence). CDR3: CAWSVRQGKFSTF. CDR3 bases: TGTGCCTGGAGTGTCAGACAGGGGAAATTCTCCACCTTC.

This chain joins TRBV29-1 and TRBJ2-1; TRBD1 matches at 8 bases. CDR3 length equals 12 residues. Trimming took 7 bases from V and 8 from J; bases not matched to a gene: 7. Germline CDR1 and CDR2: SQVTM and ANQGSEA. In DNA, the CDR3 is TGCAGCGCCGACAGGGGATCCGATGAGCAGTTCTTC. It specifies CSADRGSDEQFF.

With regard to this clone: Other DNA sequences in this specimen translate into the identical CDR3. The rearrangement links TRBV28 to TRBJ2-7; the match to TRBD2 covers 7 bases. The length of the CDR3 is 14 residues. Germline trimming cut 3 bases from V and 3 bases from J; bases unmatched to any gene: 5. Germline lookup yields CDR1 MDHEN and CDR2 SYDVKM. In DNA, the CDR3 is TGTGCCAGCAGTTTTGGTCTAGCGGACTACGAGCAGTACTTC. Its protein product is CASSFGLADYEQYF.

The rearrangement uses TRBV4-3 and TRBJ2-3; D not certain. CDR1 is LGHNA, CDR2 YSLEER, per germline. The CDR3 has 15 amino acids. Trimming took off 1 base at V and 0 bases at J, with 8 bases between the two ends. Here the CDR3 DNA reads TGCGCCAGCAGCCAAGCTCCCTCTAGCACAGATACGCAGTATTTT. Protein sequence: CASSQAPSSTDTQYF.

J is TRBJ2-2 and V is TRBV21-1; the listed D gene, TRBD2, was not tested against the DNA. TRBV21-1 has pseudogene status. This CDR3 is built from 17 residues. The CDR3 DNA is TGTGCCAGCAGCAAAGTGACTAGCGGGAGGGTGAACGGGGAGCTGTTTTTT. Translation gives CASSKVTSGRVNGELFF.

V and J are TRBV7-9 and TRBJ1-1; 8 bases line up with TRBD1. J lost 4 bases, V lost 5 bases, and 9 bases had no gene match. This CDR3 region has 15 residues. Germline V gene lookup returns CDR1 SEHNR and CDR2 FQNEAQ (reference sequence). Here the CDR3 reads CASSRRQGLSTEAFF. Written as DNA, the CDR3 is TGTGCCAGCAGCCGGAGACAGGGGTTGAGCACTGAAGCTTTCTTT.

The chain recombines TRBV29-1 with TRBJ1-2; D possibly corresponds to TRBD1 (6 bases). CDR1 SQVTM and CDR2 ANQGSEA come from the germline V gene. The CDR3 covers 12 residues. The ends were cut back, 6 bases at V and 6 bases at J, with 14 bases in the middle. The CDR3 bases are TGCAGCGTCCGACAGGAATTGGATGGCTACACCTTC. Protein product: CSVRQELDGYTF.

The chain employs TRBV7-9 and TRBJ1-1; no definite D call. Germline V gene sequence: CDR1 SEHNR, CDR2 FQNEAQ (reference sequence). The CDR3 runs to 11 residues. The germline V and J ends were trimmed by 6 bases and 5 bases, with 7 bases remaining between them. CDR3 loop: CASRLQTEAFF. In DNA, the CDR3 is TGTGCCAGCAGACTACAAACTGAAGCTTTCTTT.

CDR3 sequence: CASSLGRGRIGYTF. CDR3 nucleotide sequence: TGTGCCAGCAGTCTTGGGAGGGGGAGGATTGGCTACACCTTC. The V gene is TRBV28, the J gene TRBJ1-2; D is perhaps TRBD1 (6 bases). Trimming stripped 5 bases from V and 7 bases from J, with 17 bases between. The CDR3 is 14 amino acids. The germline CDR1 and CDR2 sequences are MDHEN and SYDVKM.

J is TRBJ2-7 and V is TRBV19, with unresolved D. The last part of the DNA fits TRBJ2-5 better; the J call may be wrong. CDR3 size: 13 residues. Germline CDR1 is LNHDA and CDR2 is SQIVND (reference sequence). CDR3 region: CASSMVPRETQYF. In DNA form, the CDR3 reads TGTGCCAGTAGTATGGTACCTAGAGAGACCCAGTACTTC.

The V and J genes are TRBV27 and TRBJ2-7, with a tentative D call TRBD2 (6 bases). Germline V gene data show CDR1 as MNHEY and CDR2 as SMNVEV (reference sequence). Deletions cut 2 bases from V and 0 bases from J, with 8 bases between. The CDR3 extends over 14 amino acids. CDR3 region: CASSLKGGSYEQYF. DNA of the CDR3: TGTGCCAGCAGTTTAAAGGGAGGCTCCTACGAGCAGTACTTC.